The clone carrying this T cell receptor (beta chain) has just a few counts. Its antigen is not identified. V lost 6 bases to trimming and J lost 7 bases; unmatched junction nucleotides: 9. Germline loops: CDR1 SQVTM, CDR2 ANQGSEA. CDR3 size: 12 residues. Alongside a J-beta primer mix, a sample-barcoded 5' primer served in a second PCR lasting about 7 to 12 cycles. TCRdb processed the 5' RACE reads anew with MiXCR; each CDR3 protein has one entry. The table lists roughly 1,700,000 distinct CDR3 sequences, 28% of them singletons. This sample is drawn from a study of blood T cells in healthy people across ages. Regarding the study as a whole: Both naive CD4+ cell counts and diversity were greater in long-lived donors than in aged donors.

The source is a woman in her twenties or thirties in good health. The rearrangement links TRBV29-1 to TRBJ2-7; 7 nucleotides line up with TRBD1. Sequenced material: blood. CDR3 nucleotide sequence: TGCAGCGTGGCGACAGGGATTCAGGAGCAGTACTTC. Translation gives CSVATGIQEQYF.